The 14 T cell receptor beta chains in this list originate from one sample, sequenced in a study of shared clonotypes between healthy human individuals. The protocol was immunoSEQ multiplex PCR, while the TCRdb copy is restricted to in-frame clones and leaves out a portion. Of roughly 2.2 million clones listed, around 90% are singletons. What was sequenced was naive CD4+ T cells from PBMCs. The subset was: CD45RA+ positively selected. Receptors originate from a man between 18 and 29 years old in good health. Some clones in this sample may be carry-over from other donors' samples.

The gene calls are TRBV5-4 and TRBJ2-7; D not resolved. CDR1 SGHNT and CDR2 YYREEE come from the germline V gene (reference sequence). With 3 bases removed from V and 2 bases from J, the gap between germline ends came to 6 bases. CDR3 size: 12 residues. Written as DNA, the CDR3 is TGTGCCAGCAGCTCGGCAACCTACGAGCAGTACTTC. This encodes CASSSATYEQYF.

This rearrangement joins TRBV29-1 to TRBJ1-1, with D possibly matching TRBD1 (5 bases). The CDR3 loop spans 15 amino acids. Germline lookup yields CDR1 SQVTM and CDR2 ANQGSEA. The V gene lost 7 bases and the J gene lost 0 bases, with 18 bases spanning the gap. The DNA of the CDR3 is TGCAGCGCTCGAGGGGAAGGGTATATGAACACTGAAGCTTTCTTT. Its protein is CSARGEGYMNTEAFF.

A note on this clone: This sample also contains other DNA sequences that code for the same CDR3. The chain uses TRBV6-5 and TRBJ1-1; D is uncertain. Trimming pared 0 bases from V and 1 base from J, leaving 6 bases between. The CDR3 runs 14 residues. Germline V gene data show CDR1 as MNHEY and CDR2 as SVGAGI. The CDR3: CASSYSTANTEAFF. The CDR3 DNA reads as TGTGCCAGCAGTTACTCGACGGCGAACACTGAAGCTTTCTTT.

This chain uses TRBV28 with TRBJ2-1; 14 nucleotides match TRBD2. The junction had 12 bases not matched to a gene; V was cut back by 5 bases and J by 12 bases. Germline V gene sequence: CDR1 MDHEN, CDR2 SYDVKM. This CDR3 has 16 residues. The CDR3 loop reads CASSPPQGTSGSGQFF. The CDR3 DNA follows: TGTGCCAGCAGTCCTCCTCAGGGGACTAGCGGGAGCGGGCAGTTCTTC.

The V and J genes are TRBV2 and TRBJ1-4; 10 nucleotides align to TRBD1. The length of the CDR3 is 16 residues. Trimming removed 10 bases from V and 5 bases from J; junction bases left unmatched: 13. Looked up from germline, CDR1 is SNHLY and CDR2 is FYNNEI. The CDR3 spells CATSWEPGQGNEKLFF. The CDR3, as DNA: TGTGCCACCTCCTGGGAACCGGGACAGGGGAATGAAAAACTGTTTTTT.

The genes are TRBV11-3 and TRBJ2-1; maybe TRBD2 (5 bases). The V end lost 3 bases, the J end lost 8 bases, and 11 bases lay between the germline ends. The CDR3 totals 13 residues. Per the germline V gene, CDR1 is SGHNT and CDR2 is YENEEA. CDR3 coding DNA: TGTGCCAGCAGCTTGGGCGGGCGGGATGAGCAGTTCTTC. This translates into CASSLGGRDEQFF.

This chain connects TRBV6-1 to TRBJ2-4; 8 positions agree with TRBD1. This CDR3 is 13 amino acids long. The ends lost 6 bases at V and 6 bases at J; junction bases unmatched: 4. Germline loops: CDR1 MNHNS, CDR2 SASEGT. The CDR3 spells CASSGQGGNIQYF. The DNA for the CDR3 is TGTGCCAGCAGCGGACAGGGAGGAAACATTCAGTACTTC.

The chain couples TRBV5-1 to TRBJ2-5, with D perhaps TRBD1 or TRBD2 (6 bases each). The ends were cut back, 4 bases at V and 2 bases at J, with 18 bases in the middle. CDR3 length: 16 residues. Germline V gene lookup returns CDR1 SGHRS and CDR2 YFSETQ. CDR3 bases: TGCGCCAGCAGCCGGGGGCGAAGGACAGCTCAAGAGACCCAGTACTTC. Translation gives CASSRGRRTAQETQYF.

This clone was counted a few times. This sequence joins TRBV6-6 and TRBJ2-5; D gene unclear. CDR3 size: 12 residues. With 5 bases removed from V and 5 bases from J, the gap between germline ends came to 9 bases. Germline V CDR1 and CDR2: MNHNY, SVGAGI (reference sequence). The CDR3 loop is CASSRLGETQYF. CDR3 nucleotides: TGTGCCAGCAGTCGTCTGGGCGAGACCCAGTACTTC.

This clone was counted only a few times. This chain joins TRBV28 and TRBJ1-2; no clear D gene. V lost 8 bases and J lost 2, with 6 bases in between. The CDR3 has 11 residues. CDR1 is MDHEN and CDR2 is SYDVKM in the germline V gene. This chain's CDR3 is CASAGNYGYTF. Here the CDR3 DNA reads TGTGCCAGCGCCGGGAACTATGGCTACACCTTC.

With regard to this clone: Other DNA sequences from this sample encode an identical CDR3 as well. The gene calls are TRBV7-3 and TRBJ2-2; D is uncertain. There are 13 residues in the CDR3. Deletions cut 0 bases from V and 5 bases from J, with 4 bases between. Per the germline V gene, CDR1 is SGHTA and CDR2 is FQGTGA. This CDR3 reads CASSLTATGELFF. DNA of the CDR3: TGTGCCAGCAGCTTAACGGCGACCGGGGAGCTGTTTTTT. Drawing the rest from reference TRBV7-3 and TRBJ2-2, the complete variable domain is GAGVSQTPSNKVTEKGKYVELRCDPISGHTALYWYRQSLGQGPEFLIYFQGTGAADDSGLPNDRFFAVRPEGSVSTLKIQRTERGDSAVYLCASSLTATGELFFGEGSRLTVL.

The chain is built from TRBV29-1 and TRBJ1-1; tentatively, D is TRBD1 (5 bases). The CDR3 is made up of 12 amino acids. The germline gives CDR1 SQVTM, CDR2 ANQGSEA. V lost 7 bases and J 4 bases, leaving 13 bases between the germline ends. The CDR3 spells CSAGYGGTEAFF. Written as DNA, the CDR3 is TGCAGCGCCGGGTACGGGGGCACTGAAGCTTTCTTT.

The chain employs TRBV7-3 and TRBJ2-3; 10 nucleotides line up with TRBD2. J lost 1 base, V lost 0 bases, and 4 bases had no gene match. This CDR3 contains 17 residues. Germline V gene sequence: CDR1 SGHTA, CDR2 FQGTGA. As DNA, the CDR3 is TGTGCCAGCAGCTTAACCTCCGGGACTAGCGGCACAGATACGCAGTATTTT. Amino acid sequence: CASSLTSGTSGTDTQYF.

The chain carries TRBV9 and TRBJ1-3; 7 nucleotides line up with TRBD1. V shed 0 bases, J shed 6 bases, and the junction held 6 bases outside the gene matches. Germline-derived CDR1 and CDR2 are SGDLS and YYNGEE. The CDR3 is 15 amino acids. CDR3 bases: TGTGCCAGCAGCGTAGGCCGACAGGGTGAAAACACCATATATTTT. Translated: CASSVGRQGENTIYF.